This TCR beta chain was obtained from a study of T cell changes during pregnancy in multiple sclerosis. Measured with immunoSEQ multiplex PCR; TCRdb has only the in-frame clones, and not every one. The sample shows approximately 50,000 clones, approximately 92% of them seen only once. V lost 3 bases, J lost 2 bases, and 6 bases lay in between. Germline V gene lookup returns CDR1 SGHDT and CDR2 YYEEEE. The CDR3 is 13 amino acids. The rearrangement uses TRBV5-6 and TRBJ1-5, with no clear D. Here the sequenced sample was CD4+ T cells from peripheral blood mononuclear cells, taken in the third trimester of pregnancy. This receptor was taken from a female donor with multiple sclerosis, enrolled in a pregnancy study. CDR3 sequence reads: CASSSVGNQPQHF. CDR3 DNA sequence: TGTGCCAGCAGCTCCGTAGGCAATCAGCCCCAGCATTTT.